One and the same sample provided the 5 T cell receptor beta chains below, sequenced in a study of OX40 agonist ivuxolimab in advanced cancers. TCRdb keeps only in-frame clones here, not all; method: immunoSEQ multiplex PCR. Counted here are around 20,000 clones, less than 90% occurring once; the ten biggest clones make up around 25%. Sequences were derived from CD4+ or CD8+ T cells sorted from blood, sampled in a trial of the OX40 agonist ivuxolimab. The receptors shown here come from an adult with an advanced solid tumor such as melanoma, head and neck, liver or kidney cancer.

The chain joins TRBV9 to TRBJ2-3; 13 nucleotides align to TRBD2. The germline CDR1 and CDR2 sequences are SGDLS and YYNGEE. This CDR3 comprises 16 residues. The junction had 6 bases not matched to a gene; V was cut back by 4 bases and J by 4 bases. The DNA of the CDR3 is TGTGCCAGCAGCCCAGGACTAGCGGGAGCGTCAGATACGCAGTATTTT. Protein sequence: CASSPGLAGASDTQYF.

J is TRBJ1-1 and V is TRBV28; TRBD1 matches 8 bases. CDR1 and CDR2 from the germline V gene are MDHEN and SYDVKM. The CDR3 is 15 amino acids. The J segment lost 4 bases and the V segment lost 6 bases, leaving 10 bases of the junction unmatched. CDR3 bases: TGTGCCAGCAGCCCCAGGGGGCGCGTGGCCACTGAAGCTTTCTTT. Translation gives CASSPRGRVATEAFF.

V is TRBV15 and J is TRBJ2-1; 8 bases agree with TRBD2. Per germline, CDR1 LNHNV and CDR2 YYDKDF (reference sequence). This CDR3 contains 15 residues. Trimming removed 4 bases from V and 4 bases from J; junction bases left unmatched: 6. The chain's CDR3 is CATSTSGGGYNEQFF. The CDR3 nucleotides read TGTGCCACCAGCACATCGGGGGGGGGATACAATGAGCAGTTCTTC.

The chain couples TRBV7-6 to TRBJ2-1; TRBD2 matches 10 bases. Germline trimming cut 2 bases from V and 4 bases from J; bases unmatched to any gene: 2. CDR1 SGHVS and CDR2 FNYEAQ come from the germline V gene. This CDR3 is built from 15 residues. CDR3 in amino acids: CASSLTAGGYNEQFF. CDR3 bases: TGTGCCAGCAGCTTAACAGCGGGAGGGTACAATGAGCAGTTCTTC.

The CDR3: CASSVEGVFEKLFF. DNA of the CDR3: TGTGCCAGCAGTGTTGAGGGGGTATTTGAAAAACTGTTTTTT. The chain couples TRBV6-1 to TRBJ1-4; a possible D gene is TRBD1 (6 bases). CDR1 is MNHNS, CDR2 SASEGT, per germline. V lost 4 bases and J 7 bases, leaving 13 bases between the germline ends. This CDR3 is 14 amino acids long.